These T cell receptor beta chains were read from a single sample in a study of T cell responses to AZD1222 COVID-19 vaccine. Method: immunoSEQ multiplex PCR; TCRdb's copy keeps in-frame clones and lacks some. The sample lists about 100,000 clones; approximately 90% were seen once. The material was peripheral blood, obtained 28 days after the second AZD1222 dose. The origin of the receptors is an adult who received the AZD1222 COVID-19 vaccine. Both conserved end residues are part of each CDR3. A D gene is named only where the DNA matches it firmly. Part of the rows lack a size; the others show once, few, many or a class for expanded clones.

d_call clone_size j_call v_call cdr3_aa cdr3_nt
TRBD2 few TRBJ2-5 TRBV7-2 CASSLRWGGETQYF TGTGCCAGCAGCTTACGATGGGGGGGAGAGACCCAGTACTTC
- - TRBJ1-5 TRBV19 CASSIAARGNQPQHF TGTGCCAGTAGTATAGCCGCTAGAGGCAATCAGCCCCAGCATTTT
TRBD2 - TRBJ2-3 TRBV4-1 CASSQDTLAGGSTDTQYF TGCGCCAGCAGCCAAGACACCCTAGCGGGGGGAAGCACAGATACGCAGTATTTT
- - TRBJ1-6 TRBV28 CASTERDSPLHF TGTGCCAGCACGGAACGGGATTCACCCCTCCACTTT
- - TRBJ1-4 TRBV10-3 CAISEGAPNEKLFF TGTGCCATCAGTGAGGGGGCCCCCAATGAAAAACTGTTTTTT
- - TRBJ1-6 TRBV28 CASSLSGPSLHF TGTGCCAGCAGTTTATCGGGGCCCTCCCTCCACTTT
- - TRBJ1-5 TRBV2 CASSGQVSNQPQHF TGTGCCAGCAGTGGGCAGGTTAGCAATCAGCCCCAGCATTTT
TRBD2 once TRBJ2-1 TRBV25-1 CASSELGTSGRAYNEQFF TGTGCCAGCAGTGAATTGGGGACTAGCGGGAGGGCCTACAATGAGCAGTTCTTC
- - TRBJ1-3 TRBV7-6 CASSLTAADSGNTIYF TGTGCCAGCAGCTTAACGGCGGCCGACTCTGGAAACACCATATATTTT
TRBD1 - TRBJ2-2 TRBV19 CASQRQGAGELFF TGTGCCAGCCAAAGACAGGGGGCCGGGGAGCTGTTTTTT
TRBD1 - TRBJ1-2 TRBV29-1 CSASRTGIIDYTF TGCAGCGCCTCCCGGACAGGGATAATTGACTACACCTTC
TRBD1 - TRBJ1-2 TRBV18 CASSFRAGGPVAGYTF TGTGCCAGCTCTTTTAGGGCAGGGGGCCCAGTTGCTGGCTACACCTTC
TRBD2 - TRBJ2-1 TRBV7-9 CASSPGLVNEQFF TGTGCCAGCAGCCCCGGACTAGTCAATGAGCAGTTCTTC
- - TRBJ2-1 TRBV29-1 CSVEPRPSRRRNEQFF TGCAGCGTTGAACCCCGCCCCTCAAGGAGGAGAAATGAGCAGTTCTTC
- once TRBJ2-7 TRBV19 CASSPTRTSYEQYF TGTGCCAGTAGTCCCACACGGACGAGCTACGAGCAGTACTTC
TRBD2 - TRBJ2-1 TRBV7-2 CASSSQAGPNEQFF TGTGCCAGCAGCTCCCAAGCGGGACCAAATGAGCAGTTCTTC
- - TRBJ1-2 TRBV7-9 CASSPVVTGEDYGYTF TGTGCCAGCAGCCCCGTAGTTACGGGGGAGGACTATGGCTACACCTTC
TRBD2 - TRBJ2-3 TRBV9 CASSDLSGRVTDTQYF TGTGCCAGCAGCGACCTTAGCGGGAGGGTCACAGATACGCAGTATTTT
- - TRBJ2-1 TRBV4-3 CASSQDPAASSYNEQFF TGCGCCAGCAGCCAAGATCCGGCGGCCAGCTCCTACAATGAGCAGTTCTTC
- - TRBJ2-7 TRBV30 CAWSPPGRGAATYEQYF TGTGCCTGGAGTCCCCCGGGTCGGGGGGCCGCGACCTACGAGCAGTACTTC
- - TRBJ1-1 TRBV7-9 CASRPTGFSEAFF TGTGCCAGCAGGCCGACAGGATTTAGTGAAGCTTTCTTT
- - TRBJ2-7 TRBV7-2 CASSLTGTRTYEQYF TGTGCCAGCAGCTTGACCGGGACCCGGACCTACGAGCAGTACTTC
- - TRBJ2-1 TRBV10-2 CASNRYSLGAGAEQFF TGCGCCAGCAATAGGTACTCCTTAGGGGCGGGGGCTGAGCAGTTCTTC
- - TRBJ1-6 TRBV28 CASSFMSSPNSPLHF TGTGCCAGCAGTTTTATGTCATCGCCCAATTCACCCCTCCACTTT
TRBD1 - TRBJ1-6 TRBV2 CARGQGSPLHF TGTGCCAGGGGACAGGGATCACCCCTCCACTTT
- - TRBJ2-5 TRBV6-1 CASSERGAQYF TGTGCCAGCAGTGAAAGGGGGGCCCAGTACTTC
- - TRBJ2-5 TRBV10-3 CAISDHAQETQYF TGTGCCATCAGTGATCACGCTCAAGAGACCCAGTACTTC
- once TRBJ2-2 TRBV7-2 CASSLGVGTTGELFF TGTGCCAGCAGCTTAGGGGTAGGGACCACCGGGGAGCTGTTTTTT
- - TRBJ1-2 TRBV5-1 CASSLRGADYGYTF TGCGCCAGCAGCTTGAGGGGGGCCGACTATGGCTACACCTTC
TRBD1 - TRBJ2-1 TRBV27 CASSLHRGQGRNEQFF TGTGCCAGCAGTTTACACCGGGGACAGGGTCGGAATGAGCAGTTCTTC
- - TRBJ1-1 TRBV5-4 CASSLSLQNTEAFF TGTGCCAGCAGCTTGTCCTTGCAGAACACTGAAGCTTTCTTT
TRBD2 - TRBJ2-3 TRBV9 CASSVTSGYTDTQYF TGTGCCAGCAGCGTAACTAGCGGATACACAGATACGCAGTATTTT
- - TRBJ2-7 TRBV21-1 CANLGGEQYF TGTGCTAATTTAGGGGGAGAGCAGTACTTC
- - TRBJ1-2 TRBV18 CASSDSGMNYGYTF TGTGCCAGCTCAGATTCCGGGATGAACTATGGCTACACCTTC
TRBD1 few TRBJ1-1 TRBV7-2 CASSSARQGAKAFF TGTGCCAGCAGCTCGGCGAGACAGGGGGCGAAGGCTTTCTTT
TRBD2 - TRBJ2-1 TRBV19 CASMGTSGRWRGHNEQFF TGTGCCAGTATGGGGACTAGCGGGAGGTGGCGGGGACACAATGAGCAGTTCTTC
- - TRBJ2-1 TRBV7-2 CASSLAVEAIEQFF TGTGCCAGCAGCTTAGCCGTGGAAGCGATTGAGCAGTTCTTC
TRBD1 - TRBJ1-6 TRBV2 CASSPLGQYNSPLHF TGTGCCAGCAGTCCCCTGGGACAGTATAATTCACCCCTCCACTTT
- - TRBJ1-1 TRBV19 CASSILPGYGDTEAFF TGTGCCAGTAGTATCCTACCCGGGTATGGCGACACTGAAGCTTTCTTT
TRBD1 few TRBJ1-2 TRBV12-5 CASLGDRGDGYTF TGTGCTAGCCTCGGGGACAGGGGAGATGGCTACACCTTC
- - TRBJ2-5 TRBV4-1 CASSTPLAMGETQYF TGCGCCAGCAGCACCCCGCTAGCGATGGGGGAGACCCAGTACTTC
- - TRBJ1-5 TRBV6-2/TRBV6-3 CASSYSSWGHNQPQHF TGTGCCAGCAGTTACTCGAGTTGGGGTCACAATCAGCCCCAGCATTTT
- - TRBJ2-3 TRBV7-8 CAILNRGTDTQYF TGTGCCATCCTTAACCGGGGGACAGATACGCAGTATTTT
TRBD2 - TRBJ2-1 TRBV28 CASSPAGGGHNEQFF TGTGCCAGCAGCCCAGCGGGGGGCGGCCACAATGAGCAGTTCTTC